One and the same sample provided the 10 T cell receptor beta chains below, sequenced in a study of blood T cell repertoires in COVID-19. The protocol was immunoSEQ multiplex PCR, while the TCRdb copy is restricted to in-frame clones and leaves out a portion. Of about 150,000 clones in the sample, approximately 90% were seen once. Sequences were obtained from peripheral blood. The receptors shown here come from a woman in her seventies with acute or convalescent COVID-19.

J is TRBJ2-3 and V is TRBV15, with 9 bases identical to TRBD1. CDR3 length equals 19 residues. V shed 4 bases, J shed 2 bases, and the junction held 16 bases outside the gene matches. Germline V lookup: CDR1 LNHNV, CDR2 YYDKDF (reference sequence). The CDR3 DNA is TGTGCCACCAGCAAAGACACCGGGACAGGGCATTCCCACACAGATACGCAGTATTTT. Amino acid sequence: CATSKDTGTGHSHTDTQYF.

This clone was seen just once. V is TRBV5-1 and J is TRBJ1-2, with 9 bases that match TRBD1. Germline loops: CDR1 SGHRS, CDR2 YFSETQ. The CDR3 consists of 14 residues. After removal of 6 bases from V and 3 bases from J, the junction contained 6 bases not matched to a gene. The CDR3: CASTTGGSDYGYTF. CDR3 coding DNA: TGCGCCAGCACAACAGGGGGCTCAGACTATGGCTACACCTTC.

This chain connects TRBV14 to TRBJ1-4, with D perhaps TRBD1 (5 bases). Germline V gene data show CDR1 as SGHDN and CDR2 as FVKESK. The V end lost 4 bases, the J end lost 7 bases, and 16 bases lay between the germline ends. The CDR3 consists of 15 residues. The CDR3 region is CASSRQGGFLEKLFF. For the CDR3, the DNA is TGTGCCAGCAGCCGGCAGGGTGGGTTTCTTGAAAAACTGTTTTTT.

This clone was counted once. The rearrangement links TRBV3-1 (or the pseudogene TRBV3-2) to TRBJ2-7, with D perhaps matching TRBD1 (6 bases). The CDR3 sequence is 14 residues long. Deletions cut 3 bases from V and 3 bases from J, with 12 bases between. Per germline, CDR1 LGHDT and CDR2 YNNKEL (reference sequence). CDR3 amino acids: CASSHHRENYEQYF. For the CDR3, the DNA is TGTGCCAGCAGCCACCACAGGGAGAACTACGAGCAGTACTTC.

The V gene is TRBV6-5, the J gene TRBJ1-2; 11 bases line up with TRBD1. Germline values: CDR1 MNHEY, CDR2 SVGAGI. The J segment lost 7 bases and the V segment lost 2 bases, leaving 3 bases of the junction unmatched. The CDR3 spans 14 residues. CDR3 region: CASSYTGQGAGYTF. The CDR3 region has the DNA TGTGCCAGCAGTTACACCGGACAGGGGGCTGGCTACACCTTC.

This sequence joins TRBV7-2 and TRBJ1-5; D is possibly TRBD1 (6 bases). Germline V lookup: CDR1 SGHTA, CDR2 FQGNSA. Trimming took 5 bases from V and 8 from J, leaving 13 bases between them. There are 13 residues in the CDR3. CDR3 loop: CASSQGRAEPQHF. The CDR3 region has the DNA TGTGCCAGCAGCCAGGGGCGTGCGGAGCCCCAGCATTTT.

V gene TRBV2 combines with J gene TRBJ1-5; D perhaps matches TRBD1 (5 bases). From germline, CDR1 is SNHLY and CDR2 FYNNEI. V lost 7 bases and J lost 0, with 13 bases in between. CDR3 length: 15 residues. The CDR3 is CASTLSGVSNQPQHF. As DNA, the CDR3 is TGTGCCAGCACCCTCTCGGGGGTTAGCAATCAGCCCCAGCATTTT.

This chain links TRBV6-2 or TRBV6-3 with TRBJ1-5; possible D gene TRBD1, 6 bases. The CDR3 runs 16 residues. Germline assignment: CDR1 MNHEY and CDR2 SVGEGT. Trimming took off 5 bases at V and 1 base at J, with 15 bases between the two ends. CDR3 nucleotides: TGTGCCAGCAGTGGGGGCGCGCGGGGGAGCAATCAGCCCCAGCATTTT. Translation: CASSGGARGSNQPQHF.

A single count supports this clone. The chain is built from TRBV10-1 and TRBJ2-7; 8 nucleotides line up with TRBD1. This CDR3 comprises 15 residues. CDR1 and CDR2 (germline): WNHNN, SYGVQD (reference sequence). V shed 3 bases, J shed 3 bases, and the junction held 7 bases outside the gene matches. In nucleotides, the CDR3 is TGCGCCAGCAGTGAAGGGCCAGGGGGCTTCTACGAGCAGTACTTC. Amino acid sequence: CASSEGPGGFYEQYF.

This clone showed up just once. The V and J genes are TRBV7-2 and TRBJ1-2; 9 positions agree with TRBD1. The ends lost 1 base at V and 6 bases at J; junction bases unmatched: 6. Germline-derived CDR1 and CDR2 are SGHTA and FQGNSA. The CDR3 spans 15 residues. Here the CDR3 reads CASSLVPGQGNGYTF. DNA of the CDR3: TGTGCCAGCAGCTTAGTTCCCGGACAGGGGAATGGCTACACCTTC.